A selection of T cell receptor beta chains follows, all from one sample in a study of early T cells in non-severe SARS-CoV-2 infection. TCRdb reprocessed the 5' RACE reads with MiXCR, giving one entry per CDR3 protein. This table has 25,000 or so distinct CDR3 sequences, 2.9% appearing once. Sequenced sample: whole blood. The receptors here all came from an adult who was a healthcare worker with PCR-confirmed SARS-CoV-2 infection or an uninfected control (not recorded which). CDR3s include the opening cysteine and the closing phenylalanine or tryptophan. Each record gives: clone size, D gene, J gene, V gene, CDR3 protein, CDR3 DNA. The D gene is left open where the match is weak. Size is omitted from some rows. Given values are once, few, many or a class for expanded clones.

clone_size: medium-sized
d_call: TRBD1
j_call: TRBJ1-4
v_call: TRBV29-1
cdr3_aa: CSVSPGDRLSEKLFF
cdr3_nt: TGCAGCGTTTCACCCGGGGACAGGCTTTCGGAAAAACTGTTTTTT

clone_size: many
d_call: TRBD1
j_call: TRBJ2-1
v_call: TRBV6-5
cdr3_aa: CASSTRTGIGNEQFF
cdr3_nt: TGTGCCAGCAGTACCCGGACAGGAATCGGCAATGAGCAGTTCTTC

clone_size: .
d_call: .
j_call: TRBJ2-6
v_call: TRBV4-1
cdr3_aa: CASSQDLSSGANVLTF
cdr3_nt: TGCGCCAGCAGCCAAGATCTAAGCTCTGGGGCCAACGTCCTGACTTTC

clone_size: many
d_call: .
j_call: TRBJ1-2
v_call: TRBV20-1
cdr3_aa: CSARDIAGRRDGYTF
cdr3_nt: TGCAGTGCTAGAGATATAGCCGGGCGACGGGATGGCTACACCTTC

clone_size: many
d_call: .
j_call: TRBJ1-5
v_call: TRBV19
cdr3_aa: CASSIRSGQGQPQHF
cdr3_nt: TGTGCCAGTAGTATTCGTTCAGGGCAGGGTCAGCCCCAGCATTTT

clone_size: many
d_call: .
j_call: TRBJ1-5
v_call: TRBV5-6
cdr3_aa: CASSPQGQPQHF
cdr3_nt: TGTGCCAGCAGCCCTCAGGGTCAGCCCCAGCATTTT

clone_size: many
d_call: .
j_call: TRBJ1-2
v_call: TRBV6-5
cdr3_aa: CASGTRFGYTF
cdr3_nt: TGTGCCAGCGGTACGAGGTTCGGCTACACCTTC

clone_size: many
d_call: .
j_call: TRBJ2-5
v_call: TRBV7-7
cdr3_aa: CASSPRGGGETQYF
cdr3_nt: TGTGCCAGCAGCCCCCGCGGGGGCGGAGAGACCCAGTACTTC

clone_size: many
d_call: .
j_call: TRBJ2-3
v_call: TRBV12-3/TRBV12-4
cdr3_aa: CASSFPTSSWHTQYF
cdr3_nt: TGTGCCAGCAGTTTCCCCACCTCATCCTGGCATACGCAGTATTTT

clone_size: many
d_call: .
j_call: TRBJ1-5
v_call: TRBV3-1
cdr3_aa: CASSQAPDSSGPQHF
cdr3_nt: TGTGCCAGCAGCCAGGCCCCGGACTCCTCAGGGCCCCAGCATTTT

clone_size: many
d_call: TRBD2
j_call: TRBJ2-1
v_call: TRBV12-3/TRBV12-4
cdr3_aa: CASSFGGGVHEQFF
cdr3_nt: TGTGCCAGCAGTTTCGGCGGGGGGGTTCATGAGCAGTTCTTC

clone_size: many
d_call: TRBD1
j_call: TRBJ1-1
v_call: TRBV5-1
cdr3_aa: CASSLGQGKDTEAFF
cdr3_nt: TGCGCCAGCAGCTTGGGACAGGGCAAAGACACTGAAGCTTTCTTT

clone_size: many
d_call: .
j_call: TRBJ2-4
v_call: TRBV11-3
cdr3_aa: CASSLDAGPKNIQYF
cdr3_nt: TGTGCCAGCAGCTTAGATGCGGGACCCAAAAACATTCAGTACTTC

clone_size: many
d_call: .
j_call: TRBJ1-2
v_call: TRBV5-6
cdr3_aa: CASSLEPVYGYTF
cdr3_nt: TGTGCCAGCAGCTTGGAACCAGTTTATGGCTACACCTTC

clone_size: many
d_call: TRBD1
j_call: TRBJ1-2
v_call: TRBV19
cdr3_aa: CASRLQNRGQNGYTF
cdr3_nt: TGTGCCAGTAGGTTACAGAACAGGGGGCAAAATGGCTACACCTTC

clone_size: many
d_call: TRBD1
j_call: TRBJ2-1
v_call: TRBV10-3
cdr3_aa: CAISVSWTGDDEQFF
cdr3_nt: TGTGCCATCAGTGTAAGCTGGACAGGGGACGATGAGCAGTTCTTC

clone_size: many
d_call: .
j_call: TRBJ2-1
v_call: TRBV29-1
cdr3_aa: CSVDYSPYNEQFF
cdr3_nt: TGCAGCGTTGATTACAGCCCTTACAATGAGCAGTTCTTC

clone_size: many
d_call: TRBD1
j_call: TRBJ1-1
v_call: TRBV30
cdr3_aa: CAWSGGPTGGGSTEAFF
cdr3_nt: TGTGCCTGGAGTGGGGGACCCACAGGGGGTGGTAGCACTGAAGCTTTCTTT

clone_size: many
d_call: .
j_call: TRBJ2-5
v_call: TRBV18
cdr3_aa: CASSPQGAGKTQYF
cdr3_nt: TGTGCCAGCTCACCCCAAGGGGCAGGGAAGACCCAGTACTTC

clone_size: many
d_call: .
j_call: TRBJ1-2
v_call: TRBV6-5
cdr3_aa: CASSYSEANAGYTF
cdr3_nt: TGTGCCAGCAGTTACTCTGAAGCGAATGCTGGCTACACCTTC

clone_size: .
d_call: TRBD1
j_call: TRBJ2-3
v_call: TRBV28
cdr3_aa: CASSPTPPGTGGLSTDTQYF
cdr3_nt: TGTGCCAGCAGCCCAACTCCCCCCGGGACAGGGGGCCTGAGCACAGATACGCAGTATTTT

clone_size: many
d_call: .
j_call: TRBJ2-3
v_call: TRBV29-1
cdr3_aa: CSVGVLLRSLNTDTQYF
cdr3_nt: TGCAGCGTTGGGGTCCTTTTAAGGAGTTTGAACACAGATACGCAGTATTTT

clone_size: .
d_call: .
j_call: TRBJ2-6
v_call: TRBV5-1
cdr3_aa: CASSLPSGANVLTF
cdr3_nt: TGCGCCAGCAGCTTGCCGTCAGGGGCCAACGTCCTGACTTTC

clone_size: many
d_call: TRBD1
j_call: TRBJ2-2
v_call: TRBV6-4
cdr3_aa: CASSEQGFGTGELFF
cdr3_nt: TGTGCCAGCAGTGAACAGGGGTTTGGCACCGGGGAGCTGTTTTTT

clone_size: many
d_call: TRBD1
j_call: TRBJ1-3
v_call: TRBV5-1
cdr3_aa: CASSLMTGRSSGNTIYF
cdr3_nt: TGCGCCAGCAGCTTGATGACAGGGAGGAGCTCTGGAAACACCATATATTTT

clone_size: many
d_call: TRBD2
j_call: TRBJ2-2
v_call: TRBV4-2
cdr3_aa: CASSLTSGGAEGELFF
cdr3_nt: TGTGCCAGCAGCCTGACTAGCGGGGGGGCCGAGGGGGAGCTGTTTTTT

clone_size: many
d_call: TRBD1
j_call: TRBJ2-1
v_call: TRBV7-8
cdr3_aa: CASSSGQTRLSYNEQFF
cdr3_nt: TGTGCCAGCAGCTCGGGACAGACAAGACTCTCCTACAATGAGCAGTTCTTC

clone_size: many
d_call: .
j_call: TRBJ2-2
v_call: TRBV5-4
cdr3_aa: CASSFPAEGTGELFF
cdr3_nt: TGTGCCAGCAGCTTTCCGGCAGAGGGGACCGGGGAGCTGTTTTTT

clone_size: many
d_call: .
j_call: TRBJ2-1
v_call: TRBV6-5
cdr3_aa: CASSSEYNEQFF
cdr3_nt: TGTGCCAGCAGCTCGGAGTACAATGAGCAGTTCTTC

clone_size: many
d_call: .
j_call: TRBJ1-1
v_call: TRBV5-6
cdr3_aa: CASSLGGRPNTEAFF
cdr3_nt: TGTGCCAGCAGCTTGGGGGGCAGGCCCAACACTGAAGCTTTCTTT

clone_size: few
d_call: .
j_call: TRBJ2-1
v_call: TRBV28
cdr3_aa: CASSFSRVQFF
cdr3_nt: TGTGCCAGCAGTTTTTCGAGAGTGCAGTTCTTC

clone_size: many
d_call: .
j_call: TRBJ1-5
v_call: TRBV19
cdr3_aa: CASLPSWSNNQPQHF
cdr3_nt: TGTGCCAGTCTACCGTCGTGGAGTAACAATCAGCCCCAGCATTTT

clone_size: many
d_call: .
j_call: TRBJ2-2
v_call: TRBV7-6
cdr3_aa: CASSSPGRTNTGELFF
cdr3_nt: TGTGCCAGCAGCTCCCCGGGACGGACGAACACCGGGGAGCTGTTTTTT

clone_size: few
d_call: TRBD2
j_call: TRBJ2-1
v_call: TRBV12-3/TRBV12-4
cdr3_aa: CASSIRTSAYNEQFF
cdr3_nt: TGTGCCAGCAGTATACGGACTAGCGCATACAATGAGCAGTTCTTC

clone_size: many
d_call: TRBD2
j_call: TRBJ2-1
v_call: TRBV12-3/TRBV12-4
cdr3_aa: CASSFGRGIVDEQFF
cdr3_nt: TGTGCCAGCAGTTTCGGGCGGGGGATTGTGGATGAGCAGTTCTTC

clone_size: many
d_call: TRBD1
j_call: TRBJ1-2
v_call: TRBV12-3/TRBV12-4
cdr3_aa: CASSLRGTGANYGYTF
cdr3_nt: TGTGCCAGCAGTTTAAGGGGGACAGGGGCTAACTATGGCTACACCTTC

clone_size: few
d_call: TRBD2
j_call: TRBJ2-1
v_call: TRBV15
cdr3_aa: CATSRTPKGSGGVNNEQFF
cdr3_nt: TGTGCCACCAGCAGAACCCCTAAGGGTAGCGGGGGAGTTAACAATGAGCAGTTCTTC

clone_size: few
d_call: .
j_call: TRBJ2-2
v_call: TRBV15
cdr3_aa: CATSSGQVPFTGELFF
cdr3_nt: TGTGCCACCAGCAGTGGGCAGGTCCCCTTCACCGGGGAGCTGTTTTTT

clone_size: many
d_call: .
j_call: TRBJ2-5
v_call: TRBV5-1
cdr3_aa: CASSLEVAVRETQYF
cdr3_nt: TGCGCCAGCAGCTTGGAGGTGGCGGTCCGGGAGACCCAGTACTTC

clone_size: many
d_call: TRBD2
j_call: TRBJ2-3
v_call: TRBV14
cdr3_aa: CASSRAGTSRSPQYF
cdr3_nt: TGTGCCAGCAGCAGAGCCGGGACTAGTCGGTCTCCGCAGTATTTT

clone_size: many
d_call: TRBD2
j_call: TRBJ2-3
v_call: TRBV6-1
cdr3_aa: CASISGGFSDTQYF
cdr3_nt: TGTGCCAGCATTAGCGGGGGGTTCTCAGATACGCAGTATTTT